This T cell receptor beta chain emerged from a study of T cells after yellow fever vaccination (dated by TCRdb to about 2019). Describing the broader study: The SMART-Seq v4 Ultra Low Input RNA kit was used to prepare libraries from fractions with low cell numbers. To follow T-cell clones before and after primary and booster YFV17D yellow fever vaccination, bulk TCR alpha and beta repertoires were sequenced over time. The cohort comprised two healthy male donors, one aged 18 to 29 and one aged 30 to 40 years. Blood was drawn at multiple timepoints before and after primary and secondary immunization, with bulk PBMC replicates and cell subsets isolated. Broader findings and caveats from the paper: Most clones expanded after primary vaccination were re-detected after the booster (96% of CD4 and around 88% of CD8), suggesting broad memory maintenance. Because abundant contaminating clonotypes from the bulk population could be contained in FACS-sorted repertoires, computational filtering was required. The study included only two donors, which limits how far the findings can be generalized. The secondary T-cell response was found to be weaker but faster than the primary response, with a peak reached on day 5 rather than on day 15. A small share of clonotypes was detected in both CD4 and CD8 compartments, with the overlap likely arising from convergent recombination.

Turning to this clonotype: It has no known antigen specificity. Base qualities were left out, and no much larger clone turns up one base away.

CDR1 SNHLY and CDR2 FYNNEI were looked up in the germline V gene. The V and J ends are trimmed by 6 bases and 5 bases, leaving 8 bases between them. Including the terminal cysteine and phenylalanine, the CDR3 comprises 12 residues. This entry keeps only the CDR3 DNA: 36 bases, framed from base 1. The treatment or condition tag for this specimen amounts to: live attenuated yellow fever vaccine strain. PBMCs were isolated from peripheral blood using a standard Ficoll-Paque protocol. CD4 and CD8 T-cell fractions were isolated with Dynabeads CD4 and CD8 positive selection kits. TriZol was used to extract RNA from bulk PBMCs, from CD4 and CD8 fractions, and from dextramer-positive and dextramer-negative fractions. TCRdb names Illumina NovaSeq 6000 as the instrument used. TCR cDNA was made using 5'RACE template switching, a step that added a universal primer site and unique molecular identifiers. cDNA synthesis was primed from both the TCR alpha and TCR beta constant segments. Two PCR steps were used to amplify libraries, with sample barcodes and sequencing adapters being added in the second step. Libraries were sequenced on Illumina HiSeq 2500 (2x100 bp) or NovaSeq (2x150 bp). Under the source paper's analysis protocol: Reads were demultiplexed and collapsed into UMI consensus sequences with MIGEC, and V(D)J alignment was performed with MiXCR. Using edgeR on replicate PBMC samples, clonotypes were called vaccine-responding if FDR was below 0.01 and the log2 fold change was above 5 up to day 15. Bulk clonotypes were assigned CD4 or CD8 identity according to which sequenced CD4 or CD8 repertoire held them at higher abundance. In TCRdb, the public reads were trimmed at Q25 with fastp and aligned with MiXCR, with productive beta chains retained. Under each unique CDR3 protein, matching rows form one entry showing the most common genes and DNA. These V and J calls originate from TCRdb's pipeline instead of the authors' own analysis. Within this sample are around 340,000 distinct CDR3 sequences, with approximately 13% of them counted one time only. The ten most abundant clones make up around 3% of the sample.

The sequence is built from TRBV2 and TRBJ2-1; the D match is possibly TRBD1 or TRBD2, with 5 bases aligned in each. The source was CD4+ T cells sorted from PBMCs, collected 15 days after the yellow fever booster vaccination. This TCR was recovered from a man aged 18 to 35 who received the YFV17D yellow fever vaccine. The CDR3 protein is CASSRDDNEQFF. The bases are TGTGCCAGCAGCCGGGACGACAATGAGCAGTTCTTC.